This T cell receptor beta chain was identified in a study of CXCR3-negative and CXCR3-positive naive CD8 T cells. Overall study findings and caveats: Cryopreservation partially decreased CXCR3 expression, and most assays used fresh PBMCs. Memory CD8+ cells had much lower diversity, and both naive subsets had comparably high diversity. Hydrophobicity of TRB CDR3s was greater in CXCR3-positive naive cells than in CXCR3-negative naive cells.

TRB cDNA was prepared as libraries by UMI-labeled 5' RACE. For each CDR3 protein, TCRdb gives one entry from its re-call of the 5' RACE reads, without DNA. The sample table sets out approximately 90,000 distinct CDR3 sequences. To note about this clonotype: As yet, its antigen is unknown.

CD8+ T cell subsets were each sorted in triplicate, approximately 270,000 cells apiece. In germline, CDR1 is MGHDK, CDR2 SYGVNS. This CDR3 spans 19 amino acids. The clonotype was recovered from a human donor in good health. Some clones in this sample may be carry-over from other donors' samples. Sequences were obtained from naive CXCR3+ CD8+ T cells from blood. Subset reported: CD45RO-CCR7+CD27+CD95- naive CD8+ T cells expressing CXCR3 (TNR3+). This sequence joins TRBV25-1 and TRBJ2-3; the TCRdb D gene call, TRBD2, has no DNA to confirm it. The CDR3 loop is CASSDEEVSLVHGTDTQYF.